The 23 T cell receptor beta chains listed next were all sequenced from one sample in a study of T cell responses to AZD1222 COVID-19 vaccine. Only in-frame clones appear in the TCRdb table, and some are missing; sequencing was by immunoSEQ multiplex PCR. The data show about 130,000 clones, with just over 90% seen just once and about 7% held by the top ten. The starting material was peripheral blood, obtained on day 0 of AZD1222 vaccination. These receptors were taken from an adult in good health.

CDR3 bases: TGTGCCAGCAGCGCGGACGGGAGCTCTGGAAACACCATATATTTT. Its translation: CASSADGSSGNTIYF. This chain uses TRBV5-4 with TRBJ1-3; D gene ambiguous. Germline loops: CDR1 SGHNT, CDR2 YYREEE (reference sequence). CDR3 length equals 15 residues. V was shortened by 4 bases and J by 0 bases, with 11 bases between the two germline ends.

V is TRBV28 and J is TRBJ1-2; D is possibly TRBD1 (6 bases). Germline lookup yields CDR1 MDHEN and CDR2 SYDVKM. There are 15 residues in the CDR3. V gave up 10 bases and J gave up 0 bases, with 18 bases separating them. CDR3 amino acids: CATLGEGGTNYGYTF. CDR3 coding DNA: TGTGCCACCCTGGGGGAGGGGGGGACTAACTATGGCTACACCTTC.

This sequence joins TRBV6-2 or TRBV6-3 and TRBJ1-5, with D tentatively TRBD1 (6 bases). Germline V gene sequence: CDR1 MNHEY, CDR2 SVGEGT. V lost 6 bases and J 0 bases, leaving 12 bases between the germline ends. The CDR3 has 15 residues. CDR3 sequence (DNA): TGTGCCAGCAGCGTCGGACAGTTTAGCAATCAGCCCCAGCATTTT. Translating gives CASSVGQFSNQPQHF.

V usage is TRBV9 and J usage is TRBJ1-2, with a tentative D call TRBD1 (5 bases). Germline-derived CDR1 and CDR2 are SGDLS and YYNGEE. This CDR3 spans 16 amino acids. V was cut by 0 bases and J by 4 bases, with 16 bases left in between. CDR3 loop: CASSVGGQGGGYGYTF. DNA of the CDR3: TGTGCCAGCAGCGTAGGCGGGCAGGGCGGGGGCTATGGCTACACCTTC. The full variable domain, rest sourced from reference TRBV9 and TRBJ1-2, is DSGVTQTPKHLITATGQRVTLRCSPRSGDLSVYWYQQSLDQGLQFLIQYYNGEERAKGNILERFSAQQFPDLHSELNLSSLELGDSALYFCASSVGGQGGGYGYTFGSGTRLTVV.

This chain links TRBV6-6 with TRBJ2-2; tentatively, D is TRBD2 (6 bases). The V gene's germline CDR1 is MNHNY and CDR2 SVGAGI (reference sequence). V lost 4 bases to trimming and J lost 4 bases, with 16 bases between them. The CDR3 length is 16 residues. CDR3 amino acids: CASSSFRPGSTGELFF. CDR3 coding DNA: TGTGCCAGCAGTTCCTTCAGGCCCGGGAGCACCGGGGAGCTGTTTTTT.

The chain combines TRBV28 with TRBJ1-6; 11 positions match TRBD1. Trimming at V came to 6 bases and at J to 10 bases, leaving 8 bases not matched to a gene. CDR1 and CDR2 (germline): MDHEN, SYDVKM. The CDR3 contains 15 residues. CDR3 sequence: CASSLRTGGLSPLHF. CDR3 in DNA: TGTGCCAGCAGCCTGCGGACAGGGGGCTTATCACCCCTCCACTTT.

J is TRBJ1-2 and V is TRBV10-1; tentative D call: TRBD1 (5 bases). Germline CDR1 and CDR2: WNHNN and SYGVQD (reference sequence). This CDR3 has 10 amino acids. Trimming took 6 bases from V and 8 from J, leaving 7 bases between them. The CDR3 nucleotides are TGCGCCAGCAGAGGGGTCGGCTACACCTTC. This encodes CASRGVGYTF.

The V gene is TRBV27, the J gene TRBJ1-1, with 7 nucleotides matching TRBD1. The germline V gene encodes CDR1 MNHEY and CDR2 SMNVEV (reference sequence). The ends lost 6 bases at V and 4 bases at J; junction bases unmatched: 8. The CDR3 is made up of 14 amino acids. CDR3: CASSPLTGFTEAFF. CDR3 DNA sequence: TGTGCCAGCAGCCCCTTGACAGGGTTCACTGAAGCTTTCTTT.

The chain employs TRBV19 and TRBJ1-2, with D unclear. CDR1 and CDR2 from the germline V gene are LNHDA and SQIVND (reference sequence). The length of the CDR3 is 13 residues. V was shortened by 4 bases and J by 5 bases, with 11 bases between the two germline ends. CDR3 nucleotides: TGTGCCAGTAGTACCTTGGTCTTTTATGGCTACACCTTC. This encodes CASSTLVFYGYTF.

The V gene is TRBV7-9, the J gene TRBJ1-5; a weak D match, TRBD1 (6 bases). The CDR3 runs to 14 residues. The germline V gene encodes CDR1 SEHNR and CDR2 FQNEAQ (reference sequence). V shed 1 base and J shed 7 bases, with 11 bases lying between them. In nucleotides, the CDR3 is TGTGCCAGCAGCTTAGGGGGGGCTCGGCAGCCCCAGCATTTT. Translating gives CASSLGGARQPQHF.

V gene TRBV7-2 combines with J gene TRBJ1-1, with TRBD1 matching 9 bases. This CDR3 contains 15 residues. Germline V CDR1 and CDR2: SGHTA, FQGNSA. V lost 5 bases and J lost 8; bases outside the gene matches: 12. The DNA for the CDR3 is TGTGCCAGCAGCCGGGGTGGACAGGGGCTCAAGGAAGCTTTCTTT. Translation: CASSRGGQGLKEAFF.

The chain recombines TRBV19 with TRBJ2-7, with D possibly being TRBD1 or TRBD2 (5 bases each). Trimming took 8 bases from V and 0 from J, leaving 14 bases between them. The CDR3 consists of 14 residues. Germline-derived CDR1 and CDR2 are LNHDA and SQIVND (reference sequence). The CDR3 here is CASGGGTVSYEQYF. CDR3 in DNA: TGTGCCAGTGGAGGTGGGACGGTCTCCTACGAGCAGTACTTC. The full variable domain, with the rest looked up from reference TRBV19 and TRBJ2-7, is DGGITQSPKYLFRKEGQNVTLSCEQNLNHDAMYWYRQDPGQGLRLIYYSQIVNDFQKGDIAEGYSVSREKKESFPLTVTSAQKNPTAFYLCASGGGTVSYEQYFGPGTRLTVT.

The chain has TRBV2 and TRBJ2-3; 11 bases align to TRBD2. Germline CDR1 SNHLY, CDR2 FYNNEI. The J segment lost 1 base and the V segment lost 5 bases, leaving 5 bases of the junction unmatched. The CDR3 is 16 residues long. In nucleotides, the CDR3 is TGTGCCAGCAGTAAGTTGACTAGCGGGGGCACAGATACGCAGTATTTT. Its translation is CASSKLTSGGTDTQYF.

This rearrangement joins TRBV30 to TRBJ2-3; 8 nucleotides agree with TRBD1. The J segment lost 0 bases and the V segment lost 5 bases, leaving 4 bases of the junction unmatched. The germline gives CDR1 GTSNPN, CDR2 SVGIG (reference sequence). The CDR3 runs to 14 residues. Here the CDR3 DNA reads TGTGCCTGGGGGACAGGTGCTAGCACAGATACGCAGTATTTT. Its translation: CAWGTGASTDTQYF.

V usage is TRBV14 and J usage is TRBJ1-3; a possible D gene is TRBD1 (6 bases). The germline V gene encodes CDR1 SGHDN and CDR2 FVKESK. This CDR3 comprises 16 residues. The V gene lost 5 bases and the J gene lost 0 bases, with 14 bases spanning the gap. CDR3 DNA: TGTGCCAGCAGCTTAATTACAGGGTACTCTGGAAACACCATATATTTT. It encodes CASSLITGYSGNTIYF.

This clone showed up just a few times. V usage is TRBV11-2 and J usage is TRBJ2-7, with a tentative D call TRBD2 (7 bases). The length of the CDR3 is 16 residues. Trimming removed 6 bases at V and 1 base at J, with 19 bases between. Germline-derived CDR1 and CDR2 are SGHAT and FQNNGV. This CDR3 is CASRNRAGGGSYEQYF. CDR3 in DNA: TGTGCCAGCAGAAACAGGGCTGGGGGAGGGTCCTACGAGCAGTACTTC.

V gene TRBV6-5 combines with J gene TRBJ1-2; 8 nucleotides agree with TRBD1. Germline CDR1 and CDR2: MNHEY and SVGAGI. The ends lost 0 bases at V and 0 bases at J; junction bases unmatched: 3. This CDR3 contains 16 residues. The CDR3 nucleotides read TGTGCCAGCAGTTACTCTCAGGGGGCTGCTAACTATGGCTACACCTTC. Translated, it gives CASSYSQGAANYGYTF.

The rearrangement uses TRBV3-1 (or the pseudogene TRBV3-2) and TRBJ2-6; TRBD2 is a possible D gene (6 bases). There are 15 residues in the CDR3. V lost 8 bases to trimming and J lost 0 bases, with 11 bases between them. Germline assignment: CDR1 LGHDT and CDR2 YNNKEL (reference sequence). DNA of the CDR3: TGTGCCAGCCATCGCGGGAACTCTGGGGCCAACGTCCTGACTTTC. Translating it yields CASHRGNSGANVLTF.

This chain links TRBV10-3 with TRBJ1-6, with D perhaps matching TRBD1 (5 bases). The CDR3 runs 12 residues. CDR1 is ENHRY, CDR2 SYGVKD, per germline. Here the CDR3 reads CAVGQGNSPLHF. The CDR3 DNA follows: TGTGCTGTCGGGCAGGGTAATTCACCCCTCCACTTT.

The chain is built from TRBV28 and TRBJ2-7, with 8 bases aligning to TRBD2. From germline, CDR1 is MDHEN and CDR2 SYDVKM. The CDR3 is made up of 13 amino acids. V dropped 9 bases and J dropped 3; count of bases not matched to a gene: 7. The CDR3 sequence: CASKERGYYEQYF. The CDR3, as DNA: TGTGCCAGTAAGGAGCGGGGGTACTACGAGCAGTACTTC.

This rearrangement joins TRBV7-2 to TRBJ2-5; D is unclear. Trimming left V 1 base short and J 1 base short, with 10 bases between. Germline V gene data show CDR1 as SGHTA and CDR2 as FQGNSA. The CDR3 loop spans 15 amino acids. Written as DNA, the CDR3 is TGTGCCAGCAGCTTAGGAGCACAGCTCCAAGAGACCCAGTACTTC. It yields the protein CASSLGAQLQETQYF. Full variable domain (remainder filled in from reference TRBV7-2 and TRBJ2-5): GAGVSQSPSNKVTEKGKDVELRCDPISGHTALYWYRQSLGQGLEFLIYFQGNSAPDKSGLPSDRFSAERTGGSVSTLTIQRTQQEDSAVYLCASSLGAQLQETQYFGPGTRLLVL.

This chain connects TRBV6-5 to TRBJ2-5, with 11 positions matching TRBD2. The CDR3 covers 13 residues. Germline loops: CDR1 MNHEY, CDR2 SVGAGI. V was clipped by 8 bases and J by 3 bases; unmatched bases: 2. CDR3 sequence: CASQTSGEETQYF. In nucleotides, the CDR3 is TGTGCCAGCCAGACTAGCGGGGAAGAGACCCAGTACTTC.

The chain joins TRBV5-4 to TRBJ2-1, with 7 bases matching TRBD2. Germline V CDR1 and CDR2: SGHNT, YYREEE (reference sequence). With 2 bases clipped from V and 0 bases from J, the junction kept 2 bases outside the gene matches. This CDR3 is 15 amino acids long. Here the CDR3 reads CASSLSGGSYNEQFF. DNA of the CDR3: TGTGCCAGCAGCTTATCGGGGGGCTCCTACAATGAGCAGTTCTTC.